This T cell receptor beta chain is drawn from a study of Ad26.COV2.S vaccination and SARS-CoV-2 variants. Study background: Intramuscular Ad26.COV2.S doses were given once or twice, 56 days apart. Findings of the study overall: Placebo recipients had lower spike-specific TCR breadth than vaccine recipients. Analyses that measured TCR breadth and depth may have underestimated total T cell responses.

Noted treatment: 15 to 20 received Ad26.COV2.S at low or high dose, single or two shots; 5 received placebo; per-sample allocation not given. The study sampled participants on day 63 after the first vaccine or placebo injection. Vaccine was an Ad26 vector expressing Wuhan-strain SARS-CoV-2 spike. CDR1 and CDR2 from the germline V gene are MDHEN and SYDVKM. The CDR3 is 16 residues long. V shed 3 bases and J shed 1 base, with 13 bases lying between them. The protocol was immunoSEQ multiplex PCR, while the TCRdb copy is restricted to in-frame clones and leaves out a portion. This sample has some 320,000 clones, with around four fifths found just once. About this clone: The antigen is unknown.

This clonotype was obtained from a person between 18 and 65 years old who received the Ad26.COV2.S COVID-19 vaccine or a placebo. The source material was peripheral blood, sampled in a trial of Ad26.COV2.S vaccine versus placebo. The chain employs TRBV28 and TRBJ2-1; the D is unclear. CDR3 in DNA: TGTGCCAGCAGTTTCATCCTAGGGATTTCCTACAATGAGCAGTTCTTC. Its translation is CASSFILGISYNEQFF.